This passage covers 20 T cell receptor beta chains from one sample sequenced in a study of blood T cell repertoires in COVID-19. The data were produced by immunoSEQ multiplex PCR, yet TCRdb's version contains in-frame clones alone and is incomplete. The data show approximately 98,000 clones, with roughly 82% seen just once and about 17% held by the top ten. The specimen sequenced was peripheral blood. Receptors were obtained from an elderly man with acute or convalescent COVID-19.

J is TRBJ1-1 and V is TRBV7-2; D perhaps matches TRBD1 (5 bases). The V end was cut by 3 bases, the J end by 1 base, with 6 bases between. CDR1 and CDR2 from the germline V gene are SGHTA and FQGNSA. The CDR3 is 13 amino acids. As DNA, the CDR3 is TGTGCCAGCAGCTTTCAGGGGAACACTGAAGCTTTCTTT. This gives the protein CASSFQGNTEAFF.

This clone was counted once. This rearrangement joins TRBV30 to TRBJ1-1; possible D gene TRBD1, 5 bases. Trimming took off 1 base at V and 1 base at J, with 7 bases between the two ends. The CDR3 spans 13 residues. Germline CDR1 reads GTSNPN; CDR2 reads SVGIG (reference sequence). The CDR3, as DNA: TGTGCCTGGAGTGGGCAGGGGAACACTGAAGCTTTCTTT. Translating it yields CAWSGQGNTEAFF.

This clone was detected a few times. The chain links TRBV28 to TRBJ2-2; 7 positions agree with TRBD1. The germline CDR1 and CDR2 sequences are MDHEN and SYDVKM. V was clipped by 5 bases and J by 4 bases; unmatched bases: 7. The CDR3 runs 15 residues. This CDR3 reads CASSPRTGPTGELFF. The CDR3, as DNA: TGTGCCAGCAGTCCACGGACAGGACCCACCGGGGAGCTGTTTTTT.

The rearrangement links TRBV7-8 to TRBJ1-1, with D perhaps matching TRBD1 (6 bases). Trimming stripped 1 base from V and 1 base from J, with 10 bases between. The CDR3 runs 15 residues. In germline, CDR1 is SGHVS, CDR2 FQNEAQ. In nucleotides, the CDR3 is TGTGCCAGCAGCTTAGAGGGACACCAGAACACTGAAGCTTTCTTT. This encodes CASSLEGHQNTEAFF.

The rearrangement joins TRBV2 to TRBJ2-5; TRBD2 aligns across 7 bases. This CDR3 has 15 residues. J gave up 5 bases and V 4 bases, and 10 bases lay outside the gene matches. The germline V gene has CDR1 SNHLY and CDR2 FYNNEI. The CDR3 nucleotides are TGTGCCAGCAGTGGACCGTCTAGCGGTGGGGAGACCCAGTACTTC. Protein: CASSGPSSGGETQYF. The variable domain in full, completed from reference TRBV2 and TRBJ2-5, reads EPEVTQTPSHQVTQMGQEVILRCVPISNHLYFYWYRQILGQKVEFLVSFYNNEISEKSEIFDDQFSVERPDGSNFTLKIRSTKLEDSAMYFCASSGPSSGGETQYFGPGTRLLVL.

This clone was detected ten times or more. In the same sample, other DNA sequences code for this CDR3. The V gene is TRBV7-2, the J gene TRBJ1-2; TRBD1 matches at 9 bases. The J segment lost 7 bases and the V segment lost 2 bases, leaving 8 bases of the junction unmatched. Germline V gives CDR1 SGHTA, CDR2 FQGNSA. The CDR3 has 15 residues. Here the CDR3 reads CASSLFRTGVRGYTF. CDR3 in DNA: TGTGCCAGCAGCTTATTTCGGACAGGGGTACGTGGCTACACCTTC.

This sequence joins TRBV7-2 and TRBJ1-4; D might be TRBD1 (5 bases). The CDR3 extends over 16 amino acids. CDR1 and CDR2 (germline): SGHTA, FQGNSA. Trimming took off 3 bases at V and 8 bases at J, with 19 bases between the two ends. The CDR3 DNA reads TGTGCCAGCAGCTTGGGAGGGACTCGGCTAAAAGAAAAACTGTTTTTT. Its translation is CASSLGGTRLKEKLFF.

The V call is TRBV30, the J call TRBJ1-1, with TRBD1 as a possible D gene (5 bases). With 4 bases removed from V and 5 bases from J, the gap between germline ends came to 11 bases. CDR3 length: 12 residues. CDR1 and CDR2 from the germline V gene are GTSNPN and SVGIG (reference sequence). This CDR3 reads CAWKFGGTEAFF. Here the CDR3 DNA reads TGTGCCTGGAAATTCGGGGGGACTGAAGCTTTCTTT.

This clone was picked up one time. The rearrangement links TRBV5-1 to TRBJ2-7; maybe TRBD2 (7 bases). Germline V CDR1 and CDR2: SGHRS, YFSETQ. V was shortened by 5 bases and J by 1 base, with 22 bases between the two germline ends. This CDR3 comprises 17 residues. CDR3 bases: TGCGCCAGCAGTTGGGGTGGGACGGGGGGCGATTCCTACGAGCAGTACTTC. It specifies CASSWGGTGGDSYEQYF.

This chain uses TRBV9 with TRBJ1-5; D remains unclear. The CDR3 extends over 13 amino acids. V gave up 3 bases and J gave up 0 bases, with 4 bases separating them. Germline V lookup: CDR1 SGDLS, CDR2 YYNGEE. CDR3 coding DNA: TGTGCCAGCAGCGGGAGTAGCAATCAGCCCCAGCATTTT. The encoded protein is CASSGSSNQPQHF.

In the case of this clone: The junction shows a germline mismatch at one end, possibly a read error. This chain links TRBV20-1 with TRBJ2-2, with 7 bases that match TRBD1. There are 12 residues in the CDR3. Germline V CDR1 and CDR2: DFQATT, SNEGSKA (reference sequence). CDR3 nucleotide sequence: TGCAGTGCTAGTAACAGGGGTGGGGGGCTGTTTTTT. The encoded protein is CSASNRGGGLFF.

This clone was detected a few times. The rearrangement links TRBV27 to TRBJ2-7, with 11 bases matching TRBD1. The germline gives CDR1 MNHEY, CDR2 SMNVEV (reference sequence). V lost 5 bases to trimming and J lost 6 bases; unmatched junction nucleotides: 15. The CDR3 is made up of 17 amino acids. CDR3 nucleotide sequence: TGTGCCAGCAGTCCCCGGGACAGGGGGAGGCTATCGGGCGAGCAGTACTTC. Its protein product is CASSPRDRGRLSGEQYF.

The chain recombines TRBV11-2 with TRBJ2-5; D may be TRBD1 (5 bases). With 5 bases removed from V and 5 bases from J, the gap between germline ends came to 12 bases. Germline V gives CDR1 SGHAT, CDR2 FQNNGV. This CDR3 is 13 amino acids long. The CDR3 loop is CASSPFSGETQYF. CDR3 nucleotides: TGTGCCAGCAGCCCTTTCTCAGGGGAGACCCAGTACTTC.

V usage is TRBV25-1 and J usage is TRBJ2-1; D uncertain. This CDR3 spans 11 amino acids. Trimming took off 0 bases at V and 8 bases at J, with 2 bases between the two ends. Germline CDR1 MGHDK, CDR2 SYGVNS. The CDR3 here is CASSEYYEQFF. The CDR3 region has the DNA TGTGCCAGCAGTGAATACTATGAGCAGTTCTTC.

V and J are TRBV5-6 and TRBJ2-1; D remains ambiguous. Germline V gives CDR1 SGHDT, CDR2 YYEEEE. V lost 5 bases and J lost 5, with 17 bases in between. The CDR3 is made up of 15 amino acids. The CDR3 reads CASRKARPPDNEQFF. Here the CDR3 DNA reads TGTGCCAGCAGGAAAGCTCGCCCCCCGGACAATGAGCAGTTCTTC.

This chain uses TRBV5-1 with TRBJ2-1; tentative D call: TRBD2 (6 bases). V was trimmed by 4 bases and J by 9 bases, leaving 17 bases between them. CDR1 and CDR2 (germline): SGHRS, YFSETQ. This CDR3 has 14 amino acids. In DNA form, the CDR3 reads TGCGCCAGCAGCCCCCGGGACTCCCAGGGTGAGCAGTTCTTC. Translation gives CASSPRDSQGEQFF.

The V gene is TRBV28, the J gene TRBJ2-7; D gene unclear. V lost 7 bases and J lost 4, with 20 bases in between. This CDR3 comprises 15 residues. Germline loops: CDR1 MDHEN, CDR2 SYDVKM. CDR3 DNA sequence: TGTGCCAGCATTACCAGTAGAGCAGGCGTTTACGAGCAGTACTTC. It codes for CASITSRAGVYEQYF.

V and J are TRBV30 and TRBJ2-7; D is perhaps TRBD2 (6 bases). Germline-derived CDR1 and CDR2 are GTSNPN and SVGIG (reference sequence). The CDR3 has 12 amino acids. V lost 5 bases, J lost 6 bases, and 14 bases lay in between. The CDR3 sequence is CAWAFRESEQYF. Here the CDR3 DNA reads TGTGCCTGGGCTTTTCGGGAGAGCGAGCAGTACTTC. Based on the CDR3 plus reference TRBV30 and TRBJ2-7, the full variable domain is SQTIHQWPATLVQPVGSPLSLECTVEGTSNPNLYWYRQAAGRGLQLLFYSVGIGQISSEVPQNLSASRPQDRQFILSSKKLLLSDSGFYLCAWAFRESEQYFGPGTRLTVT.

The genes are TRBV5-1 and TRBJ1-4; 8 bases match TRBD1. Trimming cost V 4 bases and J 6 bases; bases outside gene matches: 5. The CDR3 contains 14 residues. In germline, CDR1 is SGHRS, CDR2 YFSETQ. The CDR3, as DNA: TGCGCCAGCAGCGAGACAGGGGCCCATGAAAAACTGTTTTTT. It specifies CASSETGAHEKLFF.

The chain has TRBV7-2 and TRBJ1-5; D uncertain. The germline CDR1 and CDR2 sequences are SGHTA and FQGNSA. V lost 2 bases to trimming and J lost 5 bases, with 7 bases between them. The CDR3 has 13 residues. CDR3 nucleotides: TGTGCCAGCAGCTTACAGGAATATCAGCCCCAGCATTTT. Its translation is CASSLQEYQPQHF.